This T cell receptor beta chain was identified in a study of shared clonotypes between healthy human individuals. CD45RO negativity and positive selection for CCR7 defined naive CD8 cells, a population that excluded terminally differentiated effector memory CD45RA+ cells. Data came from immunoSEQ multiplex PCR; TCRdb stores just in-frame clones and leaves some out. The sample shows about 580,000 clones, roughly 98% of them seen only once. Sequencing used naive CD8+ T cells sorted from blood. The sequence derives from a man aged 25 to 45 in good health.

The CDR3 loop reads CASSESSGGTYEQYF. CDR3 DNA: TGCGCCAGCAGTGAGTCTAGCGGGGGGACCTACGAGCAGTACTTC. This chain connects TRBV10-1 to TRBJ2-7; 10 bases match TRBD2. Germline CDR1 reads WNHNN; CDR2 reads SYGVQD (reference sequence). The J segment lost 2 bases and the V segment lost 0 bases, leaving 1 base of the junction unmatched. The CDR3 has 15 amino acids.